Below, 25 T cell receptor beta chains from the same sample are listed, as sequenced in a study of T cells in narcolepsy. Using immunoSEQ multiplex PCR, the repertoire was profiled, and TCRdb retains in-frame clones only, with some absent. The profile shows 30,000 to 45,000 clones, 87% of them singletons. Sequencing was carried out using CD45RA- memory CD4+ T cells from PBMCs. Source of these receptors: a human donor with narcolepsy.

This chain uses TRBV15 with TRBJ1-6, with TRBD1 identical over 7 bases. This CDR3 comprises 14 residues. The germline gives CDR1 LNHNV, CDR2 YYDKDF (reference sequence). V lost 3 bases, J lost 8 bases, and 4 bases stayed unmatched. The DNA for the CDR3 is TGTGCCACCAGCAGGGGCGGGACAGATTCACCCCTCCACTTT. Translated: CATSRGGTDSPLHF.

V usage is TRBV30 and J usage is TRBJ2-7, with D perhaps given as TRBD1 or TRBD2 (5 bases each). CDR3 length: 15 amino acids. Germline loops: CDR1 GTSNPN, CDR2 SVGIG (reference sequence). Trimming removed 2 bases from V and 3 bases from J, with 17 bases in between. In DNA form, the CDR3 reads TGTGCCTGGAGTCCCCGGGACCTCCAGCTCTACGAGCAGTACTTC. Translating gives CAWSPRDLQLYEQYF.

The chain carries TRBV7-3 and TRBJ1-1, with a tentative D call TRBD1 (6 bases). This CDR3 is built from 13 residues. The germline CDR1 and CDR2 sequences are SGHTA and FQGTGA. The V gene lost 4 bases and the J gene lost 8 bases, with 14 bases spanning the gap. CDR3 in DNA: TGTGCCAGCAGCTCCCGGGCCCAGGGGGAAGCTTTCTTT. It translates to CASSSRAQGEAFF.

This chain uses TRBV28 with TRBJ1-2, with TRBD1 matching over 8 bases. With 1 base clipped from V and 6 bases from J, the junction kept 10 bases outside the gene matches. Germline V lookup: CDR1 MDHEN, CDR2 SYDVKM. CDR3 length equals 16 residues. The CDR3 spells CASSLFSRGRQDGYTF. The CDR3, as DNA: TGTGCCAGCAGTTTATTCTCCAGGGGGCGTCAGGATGGCTACACCTTC.

The V call is TRBV6-1, the J call TRBJ1-4; no clear D gene. The CDR3 has 11 amino acids. The germline V gene encodes CDR1 MNHNS and CDR2 SASEGT. V gave up 8 bases and J gave up 7 bases, with 8 bases separating them. The CDR3 sequence is CASVLGEKLFF. The CDR3, as DNA: TGTGCCAGCGTCCTCGGTGAAAAACTGTTTTTT.

The chain links TRBV5-4 to TRBJ2-3; D remains ambiguous. CDR1 SGHNT and CDR2 YYREEE come from the germline V gene (reference sequence). V lost 1 base and J lost 0, with 9 bases in between. The CDR3 length is 15 residues. The CDR3: CASSLSLSSTDTQYF. The CDR3 coding sequence is TGTGCCAGCAGCTTGAGCCTAAGTAGCACAGATACGCAGTATTTT.

The chain couples TRBV2 to TRBJ1-4; D unresolved. The CDR3 has 12 residues. CDR1 and CDR2 (germline): SNHLY, FYNNEI. Trimming took off 11 bases at V and 4 bases at J, with 11 bases between the two ends. DNA for the CDR3: TGTGCCGGTAGCGCGTATAATGAAAAACTGTTTTTT. This codes for CAGSAYNEKLFF.

CDR3 region: CASSTPIETGPRNTIYF. CDR3 nucleotides: TGTGCCAGCAGCACACCTATCGAAACAGGCCCCAGGAACACCATATATTTT. The chain has TRBV21-1 and TRBJ1-3; the D call of TRBD1 is as the table states it, not checked on the DNA. TRBV21-1 is listed as a pseudogene. The length of the CDR3 is 17 residues.

The chain couples TRBV7-3 to TRBJ1-1; no reliable D call. This CDR3 has 13 amino acids. V was pared by 8 bases and J by 4 bases, with 14 bases between. The germline V gene encodes CDR1 SGHTA and CDR2 FQGTGA. CDR3 sequence (DNA): TGTGCCAGCCAAGAGACCTGGGGCACTGAAGCTTTCTTT. Its translation is CASQETWGTEAFF. The full variable domain, rest sourced from reference TRBV7-3 and TRBJ1-1, is GAGVSQTPSNKVTEKGKYVELRCDPISGHTALYWYRQSLGQGPEFLIYFQGTGAADDSGLPNDRFFAVRPEGSVSTLKIQRTERGDSAVYLCASQETWGTEAFFGQGTRLTVV.

J is TRBJ1-5 and V is TRBV4-2; 9 bases map to TRBD1. The J segment lost 2 bases and the V segment lost 3 bases, leaving 11 bases of the junction unmatched. The CDR3 has 18 residues. From germline, CDR1 is LGHNA and CDR2 YNFKEQ. The DNA of the CDR3 is TGTGCCAGCAGCCACCCCGGGACAGGGATCGGCGGCAATCAGCCCCAGCATTTT. This translates into CASSHPGTGIGGNQPQHF.

V is TRBV5-1 and J is TRBJ2-7, with 14 bases aligning to TRBD2. The germline CDR1 and CDR2 sequences are SGHRS and YFSETQ. Germline trimming cut 4 bases from V and 3 bases from J; bases unmatched to any gene: 3. This CDR3 has 15 residues. The CDR3 DNA reads TGCGCCAGCAGCCCGGGACTAGCGGGGGTCTACGAGCAGTACTTC. This gives the protein CASSPGLAGVYEQYF.

V is TRBV5-1 and J is TRBJ2-5, with 7 positions matching TRBD1. Germline V lookup: CDR1 SGHRS, CDR2 YFSETQ. The length of the CDR3 is 16 residues. Trimming took 0 bases from V and 2 from J; bases not matched to a gene: 7. CDR3 in DNA: TGCGCCAGCAGCTTGGAAAGGGGACAGATACAAGAGACCCAGTACTTC. It specifies CASSLERGQIQETQYF.

This clone came up a few times. The rearrangement uses TRBV11-3 and TRBJ2-1; 8 positions match TRBD2. V was clipped by 4 bases and J by 7 bases; unmatched bases: 6. The CDR3 has 14 amino acids. Germline V gene sequence: CDR1 SGHNT, CDR2 YENEEA. In DNA form, the CDR3 reads TGTGCCAGCAGCTCCTTCGCGGGGGGAAATGAGCAGTTCTTC. The encoded protein is CASSSFAGGNEQFF.

This chain uses TRBV6-1 with TRBJ1-6; D call uncertain. The ends were cut back, 5 bases at V and 7 bases at J, with 9 bases in the middle. CDR3 length: 13 residues. CDR1 and CDR2 (germline): MNHNS, SASEGT. The CDR3 region has the DNA TGTGCCAGCAGTTCCGGTCGGAATTCACCCCTCCACTTT. Translated, it gives CASSSGRNSPLHF.

The chain couples TRBV28 to TRBJ2-3; 7 bases fit TRBD1. This CDR3 region has 14 residues. Germline V gene sequence: CDR1 MDHEN, CDR2 SYDVKM. The junction had 0 bases not matched to a gene; V was cut back by 2 bases and J by 1 base. The CDR3 is CASSLRGRTDTQYF. The CDR3, as DNA: TGTGCCAGCAGTTTAAGGGGGCGCACAGATACGCAGTATTTT.

The genes are TRBV18 and TRBJ2-7, with unresolved D. Germline V gene lookup returns CDR1 KGHSH and CDR2 LQKENI. This CDR3 is 12 amino acids long. V was cut by 3 bases and J by 4 bases, with 7 bases left in between. The CDR3 loop is CASSPTSYEQYF. CDR3 DNA sequence: TGTGCCAGCTCACCCACGTCATACGAGCAGTACTTC.

To note about this clone: This sample includes further DNA sequences coding for the same CDR3. This rearrangement joins TRBV2 to TRBJ2-1; 7 bases line up with TRBD1. There are 12 residues in the CDR3. V was pared by 5 bases and J by 6 bases, with 1 base of the junction left unmatched. The germline V gene has CDR1 SNHLY and CDR2 FYNNEI. The DNA of the CDR3 is TGTGCCAGCAGTCGACAGGGCAATGAGCAGTTCTTC. Protein sequence: CASSRQGNEQFF. Using reference TRBV2 and TRBJ2-1 for the parts outside the CDR3, the full variable domain is EPEVTQTPSHQVTQMGQEVILRCVPISNHLYFYWYRQILGQKVEFLVSFYNNEISEKSEIFDDQFSVERPDGSNFTLKIRSTKLEDSAMYFCASSRQGNEQFFGPGTRLTVL.

The chain has TRBV5-4 and TRBJ2-3; D gene uncertain. Germline V gives CDR1 SGHNT, CDR2 YYREEE (reference sequence). V dropped 2 bases and J dropped 10 bases, with 14 bases sitting between them. There are 13 residues in the CDR3. CDR3 DNA: TGTGCCAGCAGCTTTGGCTTACCCGATCCGCAGTATTTT. Protein: CASSFGLPDPQYF.

V is TRBV30 and J is TRBJ2-7; D call uncertain. The CDR3 spans 13 residues. V lost 0 bases and J lost 4, with 10 bases in between. Germline V CDR1 and CDR2: GTSNPN, SVGIG (reference sequence). The CDR3 here is CAWSVGRAYEQYF. In DNA, the CDR3 is TGTGCCTGGAGTGTAGGGCGAGCGTACGAGCAGTACTTC.

This rearrangement joins TRBV29-1 to TRBJ2-7; D remains unclear. V lost 3 bases and J 3 bases, leaving 6 bases between the germline ends. The CDR3 covers 11 residues. CDR1 is SQVTM and CDR2 is ANQGSEA in the germline V gene. The CDR3 here is CSVEMGYEQYF. The DNA of the CDR3 is TGCAGCGTTGAGATGGGCTACGAGCAGTACTTC.

The V call is TRBV7-9, the J call TRBJ2-2; the D call may be TRBD1 or TRBD2 (5 bases each). V shed 5 bases and J shed 4 bases, with 17 bases lying between them. This CDR3 has 16 amino acids. Per the germline V gene, CDR1 is SEHNR and CDR2 is FQNEAQ (reference sequence). As DNA, the CDR3 is TGTGCCAGCAGCCCAACAGGACTCCGAGGCACCGGGGAGCTGTTTTTT. Translated: CASSPTGLRGTGELFF. Complete variable domain (other parts from reference TRBV7-9 and TRBJ2-2): DTGVSQNPRHKITKRGQNVTFRCDPISEHNRLYWYRQTLGQGPEFLTYFQNEAQLEKSRLLSDRFSAERPKGSFSTLEIQRTEQGDSAMYLCASSPTGLRGTGELFFGEGSRLTVL.

This clone was detected only a few times. The rearrangement joins TRBV6-6 to TRBJ1-2; D not certain. V gave up 4 bases and J gave up 1 base, with 13 bases separating them. This CDR3 is built from 15 residues. Germline CDR1 and CDR2: MNHNY and SVGAGI (reference sequence). CDR3 nucleotide sequence: TGTGCCAGCAGTTCCCCCACTTTAGTTAACTATGGCTACACCTTC. Translating it yields CASSSPTLVNYGYTF.

The rearrangement uses TRBV9 and TRBJ2-7; D is uncertain. Germline V gives CDR1 SGDLS, CDR2 YYNGEE. CDR3 size: 15 residues. Deletions cut 4 bases from V and 0 bases from J, with 14 bases between. CDR3 residues: CASSPQRTASYEQYF. CDR3 sequence (DNA): TGTGCCAGCAGCCCACAGAGGACCGCCTCCTACGAGCAGTACTTC.

The chain carries TRBV4-3 and TRBJ2-3; TRBD2 aligns across 14 bases. The J segment lost 3 bases and the V segment lost 5 bases, leaving 10 bases of the junction unmatched. The CDR3 totals 18 residues. The germline V gene has CDR1 LGHNA and CDR2 YSLEER. CDR3 amino acids: CASSLGLAGEFGTDTQYF. CDR3 in DNA: TGCGCCAGCAGCTTGGGACTAGCGGGAGAGTTTGGGACAGATACGCAGTATTTT.

V is TRBV6-5 and J is TRBJ2-5; 10 nucleotides line up with TRBD2. Germline values: CDR1 MNHEY, CDR2 SVGAGI. This CDR3 is built from 15 residues. V was pared by 6 bases and J by 1 base, with 5 bases of the junction left unmatched. The CDR3 is CASRPTSGAQETQYF. Here the CDR3 DNA reads TGTGCCAGCAGGCCCACTAGCGGGGCCCAAGAGACCCAGTACTTC.